Sequencing of this TCR beta chain was carried out in a study of Ad26.COV2.S vaccination and SARS-CoV-2 variants. The treatment is: 19 received Ad26.COV2.S at low or high dose, single or two shots; roughly 5 received placebo; per-sample allocation not given. Sampling happened 63 days after the first vaccine or placebo injection. The CDR3 loop spans 14 amino acids. Germline-derived CDR1 and CDR2 are SQVTM and ANQGSEA. V lost 2 bases, J lost 11 bases, and 20 bases lay in between. Clones were sequenced by immunoSEQ multiplex PCR, and TCRdb holds only the in-frame ones, with some missing. The sample has about half a million clones, nearly 90% seen once.

This chain joins TRBV29-1 and TRBJ2-3; no reliable D call. The source is a person between 18 and 59 years old who received the Ad26.COV2.S COVID-19 vaccine or a placebo. Source: peripheral blood, taken in a trial of Ad26.COV2.S vaccine versus placebo. CDR3 sequence reads: CSVETPPYLGVQYF. The CDR3 DNA is TGCAGCGTTGAAACCCCCCCCTATCTAGGAGTGCAGTATTTT.